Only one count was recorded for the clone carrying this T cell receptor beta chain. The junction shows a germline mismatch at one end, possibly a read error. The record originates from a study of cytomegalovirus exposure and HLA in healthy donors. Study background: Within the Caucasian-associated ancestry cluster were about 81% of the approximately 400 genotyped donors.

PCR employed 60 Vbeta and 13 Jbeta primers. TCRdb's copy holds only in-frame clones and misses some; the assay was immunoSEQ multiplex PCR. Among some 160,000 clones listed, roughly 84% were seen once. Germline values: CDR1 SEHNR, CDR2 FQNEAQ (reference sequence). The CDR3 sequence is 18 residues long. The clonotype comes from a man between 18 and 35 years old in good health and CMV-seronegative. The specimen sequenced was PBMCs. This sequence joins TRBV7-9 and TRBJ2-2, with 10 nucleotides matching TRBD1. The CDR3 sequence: CSSSFPADRGTSTGELFF. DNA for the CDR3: TGTTCCAGCAGCTTCCCCGCGGACAGGGGGACCAGCACCGGGGAGCTGTTTTTT.